Listed here are 15 T cell receptor beta chains from one sample, sequenced in a study of CD8+ T cells in alopecia areata. As the sequencing template, cDNA was produced by extracting RNA and reverse transcribing it. TCRdb's copy holds only in-frame clones and misses some; the assay was immunoSEQ multiplex PCR. The sample lists 80,000 to 100,000 clones, 41% seen once, with 1.3% in the top ten. The sample taken for sequencing was CD4+ T cells sorted from blood. Receptor source: a human donor with alopecia areata.

This clone has only a few counts. This chain links TRBV30 with TRBJ2-3; TRBD2 might be the D (6 bases). The CDR3 extends over 12 amino acids. V shed 6 bases and J shed 6 bases, with 13 bases lying between them. Per germline, CDR1 GTSNPN and CDR2 SVGIG (reference sequence). CDR3 region: CACRRGGDTQYF. The CDR3 coding sequence is TGTGCCTGTAGACGCGGAGGGGATACGCAGTATTTT.

V gene TRBV2 combines with J gene TRBJ1-2; TRBD1 is a possible D gene (6 bases). Looked up from germline, CDR1 is SNHLY and CDR2 is FYNNEI. The CDR3 runs 14 residues. V was clipped by 7 bases and J by 4 bases, with 16 bases between them. CDR3 in amino acids: CASTDRTDLYGYTF. In nucleotides, the CDR3 is TGTGCCAGCACTGACCGGACAGACCTCTATGGCTACACCTTC. Together with reference TRBV2 and TRBJ1-2, the CDR3 gives the full variable domain: EPEVTQTPSHQVTQMGQEVILRCVPISNHLYFYWYRQILGQKVEFLVSFYNNEISEKSEIFDDQFSVERPDGSNFTLKIRSTKLEDSAMYFCASTDRTDLYGYTFGSGTRLTVV.

Concerning this clone: Other DNA variants within this sample encode the same CDR3. This chain links TRBV29-1 with TRBJ1-4; unclear D gene. The CDR3 extends over 11 amino acids. Per the germline V gene, CDR1 is SQVTM and CDR2 is ANQGSEA. Trimming stripped 1 base from V and 7 bases from J, with 4 bases between. CDR3 loop: CSVEVGEKLFF. The CDR3 nucleotides read TGCAGCGTTGAAGTTGGTGAAAAACTGTTTTTT.

The chain carries TRBV5-1 and TRBJ2-7, with 9 nucleotides matching TRBD2. The germline gives CDR1 SGHRS, CDR2 YFSETQ. The CDR3 contains 16 residues. The J segment lost 3 bases and the V segment lost 0 bases, leaving 7 bases of the junction unmatched. CDR3: CASSLAIGTSSYEQYF. Here the CDR3 DNA reads TGCGCCAGCAGCTTGGCCATCGGGACTAGCAGCTACGAGCAGTACTTC.

This clone was seen just once. The V call is TRBV29-1, the J call TRBJ2-3; D is unresolved. V shed 5 bases and J shed 0 bases, with 6 bases lying between them. Germline V lookup: CDR1 SQVTM, CDR2 ANQGSEA. This CDR3 comprises 12 residues. The CDR3 spells CSVLTSTDTQYF. The CDR3 bases are TGCAGCGTTCTGACTAGCACAGATACGCAGTATTTT.

The J gene is TRBJ2-3, the V gene TRBV29-1, with D perhaps matching TRBD2 (6 bases). CDR1 SQVTM and CDR2 ANQGSEA come from the germline V gene. V shed 0 bases and J shed 7 bases, with 20 bases lying between them. The CDR3 is 16 residues long. This chain's CDR3 is CSVEDRRAGGSYTQYF. DNA of the CDR3: TGCAGCGTTGAAGATCGGAGGGCAGGTGGCTCGTATACGCAGTATTTT.

This chain links TRBV28 with TRBJ2-7; unclear D gene. CDR1 is MDHEN, CDR2 SYDVKM, per germline. The CDR3 length is 13 residues. Trimming left V 7 bases short and J 1 base short, with 11 bases between. Here the CDR3 reads CASTAAVSYEQYF. The CDR3 region has the DNA TGTGCCAGCACCGCGGCCGTTTCCTACGAGCAGTACTTC.

There are a few counts of this clone. J is TRBJ2-2 and V is TRBV4-1; 14 bases map to TRBD2. The germline V gene has CDR1 MGHRA and CDR2 YSYEKL. The CDR3 runs 19 residues. The V gene end was trimmed by 2 bases and the J gene end by 4 bases; junction bases not matched to a gene: 9. The CDR3 is CASSQNLGLAGVGTGELFF. In DNA form, the CDR3 reads TGCGCCAGCAGCCAAAATTTGGGACTAGCGGGAGTTGGCACCGGGGAGCTGTTTTTT.

This chain uses TRBV7-6 with TRBJ2-7, with 10 bases lining up with TRBD2. This CDR3 contains 17 residues. V was pared by 4 bases and J by 10 bases, with 19 bases of the junction left unmatched. Looked up from germline, CDR1 is SGHVS and CDR2 is FNYEAQ. The CDR3 here is CASSSSTGRASGSSQYF. Written as DNA, the CDR3 is TGTGCCAGCAGCTCATCTACCGGTCGGGCTAGCGGGAGTTCACAGTACTTC.

This clone has more than one count but fewer than ten. The rearrangement links TRBV29-1 to TRBJ2-3; D not certain. The CDR3 loop spans 13 amino acids. V was clipped by 3 bases and J by 4 bases, with 11 bases between them. CDR1 SQVTM and CDR2 ANQGSEA come from the germline V gene. The CDR3 DNA reads as TGCAGCGTTGAGGAGAGCCGGCCAGATACGCAGTATTTT. Protein sequence: CSVEESRPDTQYF.

V is TRBV6-5 and J is TRBJ2-4; D is undetermined. Germline V gene sequence: CDR1 MNHEY, CDR2 SVGAGI. Between the trimmed V and J ends, which lost 8 bases and 2 bases, there was a span of 10 bases. The CDR3 spans 13 residues. The DNA for the CDR3 is TGTGCCAGCGGTAGAGCGTCCAAAAACATTCAGTACTTC. Protein product: CASGRASKNIQYF.

This chain links TRBV20-1 with TRBJ1-1; D not resolved. Germline CDR1 is DFQATT and CDR2 is SNEGSKA (reference sequence). Trimming took 7 bases from V and 7 from J, leaving 13 bases between them. The CDR3 extends over 11 amino acids. CDR3 amino acids: CSVEGAGEAFF. CDR3 in DNA: TGCAGTGTGGAAGGCGCCGGTGAAGCTTTCTTT.

This clone has just a few counts. This chain links TRBV5-1 with TRBJ2-2; no firm D call. With 4 bases removed from V and 1 base from J, the gap between germline ends came to 8 bases. This CDR3 comprises 14 residues. Germline V gene data show CDR1 as SGHRS and CDR2 as YFSETQ. The CDR3 loop is CASSPGRNTGELFF. CDR3 bases: TGCGCCAGCAGCCCTGGTCGGAACACCGGGGAGCTGTTTTTT. The whole variable domain, filled in from reference TRBV5-1 and TRBJ2-2, reads KAGVTQTPRYLIKTRGQQVTLSCSPISGHRSVSWYQQTPGQGLQFLFEYFSETQRNKGNFPGRFSGRQFSNSRSEMNVSTLELGDSALYLCASSPGRNTGELFFGEGSRLTVL.

This clone was counted a few times. The rearrangement uses TRBV29-1 and TRBJ2-5, with TRBD2 identical over 13 bases. V shed 6 bases and J 9 bases; nucleotides not matched to a gene: 10. This CDR3 has 14 amino acids. The germline CDR1 and CDR2 sequences are SQVTM and ANQGSEA. CDR3: CSVSRLAGGRSQYF. The CDR3 DNA reads TGCAGCGTCTCCAGACTAGCGGGAGGTCGGTCCCAGTACTTC.

V and J are TRBV7-3 and TRBJ1-2; tentatively, D is TRBD1 (6 bases). Germline CDR1 and CDR2: SGHTA and FQGTGA. The CDR3 has 15 residues. Trimming pared 5 bases from V and 8 bases from J, leaving 21 bases between. The CDR3 sequence: CASSPQGFASRGYTF. CDR3 nucleotides: TGTGCCAGCAGCCCTCAGGGGTTCGCCTCTAGGGGCTACACCTTC.